One T cell receptor (beta chain) is described in this entry. Its matching antigen is unknown. This specimen comes from a study of cytomegalovirus exposure and HLA in healthy donors. Only in-frame clones appear in the TCRdb table, and some are missing; sequencing was by immunoSEQ multiplex PCR. Counted here are about 120,000 clones, around 90% occurring once; the ten biggest clones make up roughly 2%. These donors were members of the approximately 120-subject validation cohort, a group separate from the approximately 670-subject first cohort. Broader study findings: In vitro work confirmed that a few CMV-associated chains recognize CMV antigens. The study flagged some 170 TCR beta chains as cytomegalovirus-associated.

Germline CDR1 and CDR2: PRHDT and FYEKMQ (reference sequence). The trim removed 4 bases at V and 5 bases at J, leaving 5 bases unmatched. The CDR3 has 16 residues. The material sequenced was PBMCs. V gene TRBV13 combines with J gene TRBJ2-2; 12 positions match TRBD2. This TCR was sampled from a woman between 18 and 29 years old in good health and CMV-seronegative. DNA for the CDR3: TGTGCCAGCAGCTCCCGTACTAGCGGGGGGACCGGGGAGCTGTTTTTT. Its protein product is CASSSRTSGGTGELFF.